Listed here are 16 T cell receptor beta chains from one sample, sequenced in a study of blood T cell repertoires in COVID-19 (dated by TCRdb to 2018 to 2021). Library method: the immunoSEQ multiplex PCR assay. Here the immuneACCESS table is served through TCRdb, limited to in-frame sequences with V and J called. Missing clones are a known gap in these copies; in checked studies unresolved V genes cover under half, and the rest lacks a known reason. For this sample the table gives some 120,000 clones, of which more than 75% were detected only once. 4% to 5% of the sample is held by the ten biggest clonotypes. The sample comprised peripheral blood. The receptors here all came from a man in his sixties with COVID-19, enrolled during active disease.

The chain recombines TRBV19 with TRBJ1-1; TRBD1 might be the D (6 bases). Germline-derived CDR1 and CDR2 are LNHDA and SQIVND (reference sequence). V lost 6 bases and J 4 bases, leaving 12 bases between the germline ends. This CDR3 has 13 amino acids. The CDR3 bases are TGTGCCAGTAGGGACAGTCTCGGCACTGAAGCTTTCTTT. Translation gives CASRDSLGTEAFF.

The rearrangement joins TRBV27 to TRBJ1-2; D may be TRBD1 (6 bases). The length of the CDR3 is 12 residues. The germline gives CDR1 MNHEY, CDR2 SMNVEV (reference sequence). The V end was cut by 10 bases, the J end by 8 bases, with 17 bases between. The DNA of the CDR3 is TGTGCCACCCCACAGGGTTCTCGGGGCTACACCTTC. It yields the protein CATPQGSRGYTF.

The chain has TRBV4-2 and TRBJ1-4; D possibly corresponds to TRBD1 (5 bases). Germline V gene lookup returns CDR1 LGHNA and CDR2 YNFKEQ. The V gene lost 5 bases and the J gene lost 2 bases, with 21 bases spanning the gap. This CDR3 is 18 amino acids long. In DNA form, the CDR3 reads TGTGCCAGCAGCTTACAAACAGGTCCTGAAGCTACTAATGAAAAACTGTTTTTT. It encodes CASSLQTGPEATNEKLFF.

The CDR3 DNA reads as TGTGCAAGTCGCTTAGGGCTCAGGACAGACAATCAGCCCCAGCATTTT. Translation gives CASRLGLRTDNQPQHF. The rearrangement links TRBV12-2 to TRBJ1-5; the DNA was not used to check the table's D call, TRBD1. TRBV12-2 is a pseudogene. CDR3 length: 16 residues.

This chain connects TRBV19 to TRBJ2-1, with 12 bases identical to TRBD2. CDR3 length: 16 amino acids. CDR1 is LNHDA, CDR2 SQIVND, per germline (reference sequence). With 7 bases clipped from V and 6 bases from J, the junction kept 10 bases outside the gene matches. As DNA, the CDR3 is TGTGCCAGTACCTCCCTAGCGGGAGGGCCCAGCAATGAGCAGTTCTTC. It codes for CASTSLAGGPSNEQFF.

The chain is built from TRBV7-8 and TRBJ2-3; 7 bases match TRBD2. The J segment lost 2 bases and the V segment lost 3 bases, leaving 2 bases of the junction unmatched. The CDR3 totals 14 residues. Germline V gene data show CDR1 as SGHVS and CDR2 as FQNEAQ. CDR3 sequence (DNA): TGTGCCAGCAGCTTCGGGACTAACACAGATACGCAGTATTTT. Its protein product is CASSFGTNTDTQYF. Looking up the rest from reference TRBV7-8 and TRBJ2-3 gives the full variable domain: GAGVSQSPRYKVAKRGQDVALRCDPISGHVSLFWYQQALGQGPEFLTYFQNEAQLDKSGLPSDRFFAERPEGSVSTLKIQRTQQEDSAVYLCASSFGTNTDTQYFGPGTRLTVL.

This chain connects TRBV10-3 to TRBJ2-1; TRBD2 aligns across 10 bases. V lost 6 bases, J lost 6 bases, and 5 bases stayed unmatched. Germline loops: CDR1 ENHRY, CDR2 SYGVKD. There are 14 residues in the CDR3. The CDR3 region is CAISGTSVRNEQFF. DNA of the CDR3: TGTGCCATCAGCGGGACTAGCGTTCGCAATGAGCAGTTCTTC.

The V gene is TRBV29-1, the J gene TRBJ1-2; D unresolved. V was trimmed by 2 bases and J by 6 bases, leaving 7 bases between them. Germline V gene lookup returns CDR1 SQVTM and CDR2 ANQGSEA. The CDR3 spans 11 residues. CDR3 amino acids: CSVERRHGYTF. DNA of the CDR3: TGCAGCGTTGAAAGGCGGCATGGCTACACCTTC.

The chain links TRBV15 to TRBJ2-2; D remains unclear. Germline CDR1 and CDR2: LNHNV and YYDKDF (reference sequence). Trimming shortened V by 1 base and J by 2 bases, and 5 bases separated the two germline ends. The CDR3 has 14 residues. This CDR3 reads CATSRGGNTGELFF. DNA for the CDR3: TGTGCCACCAGCAGAGGAGGCAACACCGGGGAGCTGTTTTTT.

This clone was seen only once. This chain uses TRBV3-1 (or the pseudogene TRBV3-2) with TRBJ2-7; D unresolved. Trimming shortened V by 3 bases and J by 3 bases, and 6 bases separated the two germline ends. Germline assignment: CDR1 LGHDT and CDR2 YNNKEL (reference sequence). The CDR3 sequence is 12 residues long. The CDR3 here is CASSQPGYEQYF. CDR3 in DNA: TGTGCCAGCAGCCAGCCGGGCTACGAGCAGTACTTC.

As for this clone: Other DNA sequences in this sample translate to the same CDR3. The rearrangement joins TRBV6-6 to TRBJ1-1; D unclear. The CDR3 runs 14 residues. V lost 0 bases and J 1 base, leaving 6 bases between the germline ends. Looked up from germline, CDR1 is MNHNY and CDR2 is SVGAGI (reference sequence). The CDR3, as DNA: TGTGCCAGCAGTTACTCGCCCGGGAACACTGAAGCTTTCTTT. This translates into CASSYSPGNTEAFF.

V usage is TRBV13 and J usage is TRBJ1-2; no clear D. Looked up from germline, CDR1 is PRHDT and CDR2 is FYEKMQ (reference sequence). The germline V and J ends were trimmed by 1 base and 8 bases, with 11 bases remaining between them. The length of the CDR3 is 13 residues. The CDR3: CASSLDDTPGYTF. The CDR3 region has the DNA TGTGCCAGCAGCTTAGACGACACTCCCGGCTACACCTTC.

This chain uses TRBV7-9 with TRBJ1-6; 9 bases are shared with TRBD1. Germline V gene data show CDR1 as SEHNR and CDR2 as FQNEAQ (reference sequence). After removal of 5 bases from V and 7 bases from J, the junction contained 9 bases not matched to a gene. This CDR3 has 16 residues. The CDR3 loop is CASSLQGASSNSPLHF. The CDR3 DNA is TGTGCCAGCAGCCTACAGGGGGCCAGCTCCAATTCACCCCTCCACTTT.

The genes are TRBV5-4 and TRBJ2-3; no firm D call. Between the trimmed V and J ends, which lost 7 bases and 0 bases, there was a span of 12 bases. Germline V gene data show CDR1 as SGHNT and CDR2 as YYREEE (reference sequence). CDR3 size: 14 residues. The CDR3 nucleotides are TGTGCCAGCGAAAGTTCCCTAAGCACAGATACGCAGTATTTT. Protein sequence: CASESSLSTDTQYF. Full variable domain (outside the CDR3, taken from reference TRBV5-4 and TRBJ2-3): ETGVTQSPTHLIKTRGQQVTLRCSSQSGHNTVSWYQQALGQGPQFIFQYYREEENGRGNFPPRFSGLQFPNYSSELNVNALELDDSALYLCASESSLSTDTQYFGPGTRLTVL.

Regarding this clone: The sample contains more than one DNA sequence encoding this CDR3. The rearrangement uses TRBV5-1 and TRBJ1-1, with 7 bases identical to TRBD1. J gave up 1 base and V 4 bases, and 7 bases lay outside the gene matches. The CDR3 covers 15 residues. Looked up from germline, CDR1 is SGHRS and CDR2 is YFSETQ. This CDR3 reads CASSPPGQWNTEAFF. The CDR3 DNA reads as TGCGCCAGCAGCCCCCCGGGACAGTGGAACACTGAAGCTTTCTTT. The complete variable domain, with remaining parts taken from reference TRBV5-1 and TRBJ1-1, reads KAGVTQTPRYLIKTRGQQVTLSCSPISGHRSVSWYQQTPGQGLQFLFEYFSETQRNKGNFPGRFSGRQFSNSRSEMNVSTLELGDSALYLCASSPPGQWNTEAFFGQGTRLTVV.

The chain links TRBV19 to TRBJ2-7; D is possibly TRBD1 (5 bases). The CDR3 is 11 amino acids. Per the germline V gene, CDR1 is LNHDA and CDR2 is SQIVND (reference sequence). V was pared by 5 bases and J by 6 bases, with 8 bases between. In nucleotides, the CDR3 is TGTGCCAGTAGTTTTCAGGGCGAGCAGTACTTC. Its translation: CASSFQGEQYF.